The next 2 T cell receptor beta chains were all read from a single sample in a study of blood T cell repertoires in COVID-19. The protocol was immunoSEQ multiplex PCR, while the TCRdb copy is restricted to in-frame clones and leaves out a portion. The repertoire includes over 100,000 clones, roughly 79% of them detected once, and 8.4% sits in the top ten. Sequencing was done on a sample of peripheral blood. The receptors were sampled from a woman aged 55-70 years with active or convalescent COVID-19.

The rearrangement links TRBV11-2 to TRBJ1-1, with 10 bases matching TRBD1. Germline CDR1 SGHAT, CDR2 FQNNGV. The CDR3 runs to 15 residues. V shed 1 base and J 11 bases; nucleotides not matched to a gene: 10. CDR3 bases: TGTGCCAGCAGCTTAGTTGGGGCGGACAGGGGGATCGCTTTCTTT. This codes for CASSLVGADRGIAFF.

The chain is built from TRBV28 and TRBJ1-1; possible D gene TRBD1, 6 bases. Germline CDR1 reads MDHEN; CDR2 reads SYDVKM. There are 16 residues in the CDR3. V was clipped by 5 bases and J by 1 base, with 17 bases between them. The CDR3 protein is CASSPRGQLQNTEAFF. CDR3 DNA: TGTGCCAGCAGTCCTCGGGGACAACTTCAGAACACTGAAGCTTTCTTT.